This is a list of T cell receptor beta chains from one sample in a study of shared clonotypes between healthy human individuals. This table comes from immunoSEQ multiplex PCR, and its TCRdb copy is limited to in-frame clones, with some not included. The sample holds 800,000 or so clones; 96% are singletons and the top ten take under 0.25%. The sequencing sample was made of naive CD8+ T cells sorted from blood. Every receptor here comes from a man aged 25-40 years in good health. CDR3s leave out the opening cysteine and the closing phenylalanine or tryptophan.

J	V	CDR3
TRBJ2-7	TRBV7-9	ASSRGFEQY
TRBJ2-3	TRBV9	ASSASGRGDTQY
TRBJ2-1	TRBV7-9	ASGRKVGFNEQF
TRBJ1-1	TRBV7-9	ASRVTETEAF
TRBJ2-1	TRBV18	ASSPGLAGSYNEQF
TRBJ2-1	TRBV18	ASSYLYNEQF
TRBJ1-2	TRBV4-1	ASSQDFGTGVLGYT
TRBJ2-2	TRBV10-2	ASNLAGTGELF
TRBJ1-5	TRBV27	ASSLYGTLQPQH
TRBJ2-3	TRBV6-5	ASSYFSTDTQY
TRBJ2-3	TRBV7-6	ASIPDPFSTDTQY
TRBJ2-7	TRBV14	ASSQGYEQY
TRBJ2-7	TRBV28	ASSKPASGTYYEQY
TRBJ1-2	TRBV28	ATKKTGDYGYT
TRBJ2-1	TRBV28	ASSLAASYNEQF
TRBJ1-2	TRBV9	ASSVQTGGLFEYGYT
TRBJ1-1	TRBV30	AWSVQGRGNTEAF
TRBJ2-7	TRBV6-5	ASSYSTQGAYEQY
TRBJ2-7	TRBV6-1	ATAVAGSTYEQY
TRBJ1-5	TRBV7-9	ASSFTGRENQPQH
TRBJ2-5	TRBV6-5	ASTPPGISQETQY
TRBJ2-3	TRBV19	ASSASRRSGGDTQY
TRBJ2-1	TRBV15	ATSTLELAGGNEQF
TRBJ2-7	TRBV28	ASSVTMDRVVDEQY
TRBJ1-1	TRBV28	ASSPPRDTEAF
TRBJ1-2	TRBV6-5	ASSTGAIYGYT
TRBJ1-1	TRBV4-1	ASSQAEGFTEAF
TRBJ2-1	TRBV27	ASSLPPRVDNEQF
TRBJ2-1	TRBV2	ASNGPNTHNEQF
TRBJ2-7	TRBV2	ASRVGGSYEQY
TRBJ1-1	TRBV11-1	ASSSVLGREAF
TRBJ2-1	TRBV2	ASSEDGLERTYNEQF
TRBJ1-1	TRBV30	AWSLEADTEAF
TRBJ1-2	TRBV2	ANQQANYGYT
TRBJ2-7	TRBV5-5	ASSLSGRGHEQY
TRBJ2-7	TRBV10-2	ASSAGTDFSYEQY
TRBJ2-5	TRBV11-2	ASSLGTGRAQY
TRBJ1-2	TRBV7-7	ASSLPRTEPNYGYT
TRBJ2-7	TRBV15	ATSRDQERTDYEQY
TRBJ2-1	TRBV5-4	ASSLGDNSYNEQF
TRBJ2-3	TRBV25-1	ASSEGDTQY
TRBJ2-7	TRBV5-5	ASSLTSAQTYEQY
TRBJ2-5	TRBV7-9	ASSLALGGETQY
TRBJ2-7	TRBV27	ASSAPLAGEHYEQY
TRBJ2-7	TRBV15	ATSKPRAGRYEQY
TRBJ2-2	TRBV7-9	ASSFELAGENTGELF
TRBJ2-1	TRBV29-1	SVEGASGNEQF
TRBJ1-1	TRBV29-1	SVPFLTEAF
TRBJ2-5	TRBV5-4	ASSLGVRPYQETQY
TRBJ2-2	TRBV27	ACRRGANTGELF
TRBJ2-1	TRBV6-5	ASSGGSYNEQF
TRBJ1-4	TRBV6-1	ASLTQTNEKLF
TRBJ2-1	TRBV4-2	ASSPRAGGMNEQF
TRBJ2-7	TRBV27	ASSLFGGDSYEQY
TRBJ1-4	TRBV5-5	ASSPGTTNEKLF
TRBJ2-5	TRBV5-1	ASSLGQGAMETQY
TRBJ2-7	TRBV7-6	ASSFKGEFPYEQY